The 24 T cell receptor beta chains below all came from one sample that was sequenced in a study of blood T cell repertoires in COVID-19. TCRdb's table, derived via immunoSEQ multiplex PCR, lists solely in-frame clones and lacks some. The sample carries 70,000 or so clones, about nine tenths recorded once. The sample comprised peripheral blood. The receptors originated from a young woman with acute or convalescent COVID-19.

The chain's CDR3 is CASRAGGRTEAFF. The CDR3 DNA follows: TGTGCCAGCAGGGCCGGGGGGCGTACTGAAGCTTTCTTT. The chain combines TRBV2 with TRBJ1-1; possibly TRBD1 for D (6 bases). Germline V gives CDR1 SNHLY, CDR2 FYNNEI. Trimming took off 6 bases at V and 5 bases at J, with 13 bases between the two ends. CDR3 length equals 13 residues.

This chain uses TRBV7-9 with TRBJ1-4; D may be TRBD1 (6 bases). Trimming cost V 7 bases and J 3 bases, with 18 bases left between them. This CDR3 contains 16 residues. CDR1 is SEHNR, CDR2 FQNEAQ, per germline (reference sequence). For the CDR3, the DNA is TGTGCCAGCACTAATGCCATGGGGGCGTCTAATGAAAAACTGTTTTTT. This sequence encodes CASTNAMGASNEKLFF.

This clone has just a few counts. CDR3 protein: CASSLGTVSTDTQYF. In DNA, the CDR3 is TGTGCCAGCTCTCTGGGGACAGTGAGCACAGATACGCAGTATTTT. This chain joins TRBV27 and TRBJ2-3; 7 bases fit TRBD1. The trim removed 8 bases at V and 0 bases at J, leaving 8 bases unmatched. Germline CDR1 is MNHEY and CDR2 is SMNVEV (reference sequence). The CDR3 extends over 15 amino acids.

This clone appeared once. V gene TRBV2 combines with J gene TRBJ1-4, with 9 bases fitting TRBD1. This CDR3 comprises 16 residues. Germline values: CDR1 SNHLY, CDR2 FYNNEI. J gave up 0 bases and V 6 bases, and 5 bases lay outside the gene matches. The DNA of the CDR3 is TGTGCCAGCAGGACAGGGGGGCTCACAACTAATGAAAAACTGTTTTTT. Translation gives CASRTGGLTTNEKLFF.

The CDR3: CASSLSVVLYNEQFF. CDR3 sequence (DNA): TGTGCCAGCAGCCTAAGCGTGGTACTCTACAATGAGCAGTTCTTC. V gene TRBV3-1 (or the pseudogene TRBV3-2) combines with J gene TRBJ2-1; D is unclear. V was shortened by 4 bases and J by 3 bases, with 13 bases between the two germline ends. Germline V CDR1 and CDR2: LGHDT, YNNKEL (reference sequence). CDR3 length: 15 residues.

The CDR3 protein is CASKGQGVGNQPQHF. DNA for the CDR3: TGTGCCAGCAAAGGTCAGGGCGTGGGCAATCAGCCCCAGCATTTT. This sequence joins TRBV2 and TRBJ1-5; maybe TRBD1 (5 bases). Germline V lookup: CDR1 SNHLY, CDR2 FYNNEI. The V end was cut by 7 bases, the J end by 2 bases, with 15 bases between. This CDR3 is 15 amino acids long.

The chain uses TRBV11-1 and TRBJ2-7; D possibly corresponds to TRBD2 (5 bases). This CDR3 is 13 amino acids long. The ends were cut back, 0 bases at V and 9 bases at J, with 12 bases in the middle. Per the germline V gene, CDR1 is SGHAT and CDR2 is FQDESV (reference sequence). CDR3 loop: CASSLAPVRGQYF. The CDR3 nucleotides are TGTGCCAGCAGCTTAGCGCCGGTTCGGGGGCAGTACTTC. Combining the CDR3 with reference TRBV11-1 and TRBJ2-7 gives the whole variable domain EAEVAQSPRYKITEKSQAVAFWCDPISGHATLYWYRQILGQGPELLVQFQDESVVDDSQLPKDRFSAERLKGVDSTLKIQPAELGDSAMYLCASSLAPVRGQYFGPGTRLTVT.

This chain links TRBV6-5 with TRBJ1-5, with TRBD1 as a possible D gene (5 bases). CDR1 is MNHEY, CDR2 SVGAGI, per germline. V was cut by 5 bases and J by 3 bases, with 8 bases left in between. The CDR3 runs 13 residues. The CDR3 spells CASSKDNNQPQHF. In DNA, the CDR3 is TGTGCCAGCAGTAAGGACAACAATCAGCCCCAGCATTTT.

V is TRBV11-2 and J is TRBJ2-5; the match to TRBD2 covers 15 bases. Per the germline V gene, CDR1 is SGHAT and CDR2 is FQNNGV. There are 16 residues in the CDR3. The V segment lost 6 bases and the J segment 5 bases; nucleotides outside the gene matches: 7. The CDR3 DNA follows: TGTGCCAGCAGAGGACTAGCGGGGGGGCGGTGGGAGACCCAGTACTTC. Encoded protein: CASRGLAGGRWETQYF.

The chain employs TRBV4-1 and TRBJ1-2; tentative D call: TRBD1 (5 bases). V was pared by 0 bases and J by 5 bases, with 13 bases between. CDR3 length equals 15 residues. Germline loops: CDR1 MGHRA, CDR2 YSYEKL. For the CDR3, the DNA is TGCGCCAGCAGCCAAGATTTCTCCAGGGAATATGGCTACACCTTC. Translating it yields CASSQDFSREYGYTF.

CDR3 sequence reads: CASSGDSYEQFF. The CDR3 DNA reads TGTGCCAGCAGCGGAGACTCGTATGAGCAGTTCTTC. The V and J genes are TRBV7-8 and TRBJ2-1; D is uncertain. CDR1 and CDR2 from the germline V gene are SGHVS and FQNEAQ. The CDR3 length is 12 residues. Trimming took 5 bases from V and 8 from J, leaving 10 bases between them.

This chain connects TRBV4-3 to TRBJ2-3, with 14 bases aligning to TRBD2. V lost 1 base and J lost 3; bases outside the gene matches: 12. This CDR3 spans 20 amino acids. CDR1 and CDR2 from the germline V gene are LGHNA and YSLEER. CDR3 residues: CASSQATSGRANFRTDTQYF. The DNA of the CDR3 is TGCGCCAGCAGCCAAGCGACTAGCGGGAGGGCCAATTTCAGGACAGATACGCAGTATTTT.

The chain uses TRBV6-1 and TRBJ1-4, with 8 bases that match TRBD1. This CDR3 contains 18 residues. Germline V gives CDR1 MNHNS, CDR2 SASEGT. The ends lost 3 bases at V and 7 bases at J; junction bases unmatched: 16. CDR3 bases: TGTGCCAGCAGTGAGGAGTCGACAGGGGTATTCTCGGGTGAAAAACTGTTTTTT. It yields the protein CASSEESTGVFSGEKLFF.

In DNA form, the CDR3 reads TGTGCCAGCAGTGAAGGCAGTTATAGCAATCAGCCCCAGCATTTT. It encodes CASSEGSYSNQPQHF. The V gene is TRBV6-1, the J gene TRBJ1-5; D not certain. The V end lost 1 base, the J end lost 0 bases, and 7 bases lay between the germline ends. Germline assignment: CDR1 MNHNS and CDR2 SASEGT. The CDR3 runs 15 residues.

This chain connects TRBV5-6 to TRBJ2-1, with D possibly matching TRBD2 (6 bases). The ends were cut back, 2 bases at V and 0 bases at J, with 12 bases in the middle. Germline CDR1 is SGHDT and CDR2 is YYEEEE. CDR3 length equals 16 residues. The CDR3 region has the DNA TGTGCCAGCAGCTTTTATGCCGGGAGCTCCTACAATGAGCAGTTCTTC. It yields the protein CASSFYAGSSYNEQFF.

A single count supports this clone. The V and J genes are TRBV5-5 and TRBJ2-2; 8 nucleotides match TRBD1. This CDR3 region has 15 residues. The germline CDR1 and CDR2 sequences are SGHKS and YYEKEE (reference sequence). The V gene end was trimmed by 7 bases and the J gene end by 6 bases; junction bases not matched to a gene: 11. The CDR3 region has the DNA TGTGCCAGCCTACCATGGACAGGGATCGCCGGGGAGCTGTTTTTT. Protein: CASLPWTGIAGELFF. Full variable domain (remainder filled in from reference TRBV5-5 and TRBJ2-2): DAGVTQSPTHLIKTRGQQVTLRCSPISGHKSVSWYQQVLGQGPQFIFQYYEKEERGRGNFPDRFSARQFPNYSSELNVNALLLGDSALYLCASLPWTGIAGELFFGEGSRLTVL.

The CDR3 loop reads CASSLVIQDYNEQFF. The CDR3 nucleotides are TGTGCCAGCAGCTTAGTGATACAGGACTACAATGAGCAGTTCTTC. The genes are TRBV7-9 and TRBJ2-1; the D gene is possibly TRBD1 (5 bases). Trimming pared 1 base from V and 3 bases from J, leaving 10 bases between. The CDR3 totals 15 residues. The germline V gene encodes CDR1 SEHNR and CDR2 FQNEAQ (reference sequence).

The chain uses TRBV30 and TRBJ1-4; 7 bases fit TRBD1. Germline values: CDR1 GTSNPN, CDR2 SVGIG (reference sequence). The junction had 7 bases not matched to a gene; V was cut back by 4 bases and J by 5 bases. There are 14 residues in the CDR3. The CDR3 DNA sequence: TGTGCCTGGAACAGGGGCCAGGGAAATGAAAAACTGTTTTTT. Translated, it gives CAWNRGQGNEKLFF.

This clone showed up just once. The J gene is TRBJ1-1, the V gene TRBV7-2; 7 bases agree with TRBD1. There are 15 residues in the CDR3. V trimming: 4 bases; J trimming: 5 bases; junction bases outside the gene matches: 10. Germline-derived CDR1 and CDR2 are SGHTA and FQGNSA. CDR3 in DNA: TGTGCCAGCAGCTATACAGGGGCCGGGGTAACTGAAGCTTTCTTT. Translated, it gives CASSYTGAGVTEAFF.

The CDR3 DNA reads as TGTGCCAGCAGCTCGCCGGGACTAGCGGGGGCCACCTACACAGATACGCAGTATTTT. It is translated as CASSSPGLAGATYTDTQYF. The chain recombines TRBV7-2 with TRBJ2-3, with 14 bases that match TRBD2. Germline CDR1 reads SGHTA; CDR2 reads FQGNSA. Germline trimming cut 4 bases from V and 2 bases from J; bases unmatched to any gene: 11. The CDR3 covers 19 residues.

The V call is TRBV29-1, the J call TRBJ1-1, with 7 nucleotides matching TRBD1. CDR1 and CDR2 (germline): SQVTM, ANQGSEA. The CDR3 is 13 residues long. After removal of 5 bases from V and 4 bases from J, the junction contained 7 bases not matched to a gene. The CDR3, as DNA: TGCAGCGTTCAAGGGGGGGACAGCACTGAAGCTTTCTTT. It codes for CSVQGGDSTEAFF.

V is TRBV7-9 and J is TRBJ2-3, with TRBD2 matching over 11 bases. Trimming at V came to 2 bases and at J to 5 bases, leaving 9 bases not matched to a gene. CDR1 and CDR2 (germline): SEHNR, FQNEAQ (reference sequence). There are 17 residues in the CDR3. CDR3 DNA sequence: TGTGCCAGCAGCTTACGCGGCACTAGCGGGAGTGGAGATACGCAGTATTTT. Translation gives CASSLRGTSGSGDTQYF.

The chain joins TRBV5-6 to TRBJ1-2; TRBD1 aligns across 8 bases. The trim removed 6 bases at V and 3 bases at J, leaving 19 bases unmatched. CDR1 is SGHDT, CDR2 YYEEEE, per germline. CDR3 length: 18 amino acids. For the CDR3, the DNA is TGTGCCAGCAAAAGTAAACGTGGGACAGGTATATCGGACTATGGCTACACCTTC. Its protein product is CASKSKRGTGISDYGYTF. The entire variable domain, with the rest obtained from reference TRBV5-6 and TRBJ1-2, is as follows: DAGVTQSPTHLIKTRGQQVTLRCSPKSGHDTVSWYQQALGQGPQFIFQYYEEEERQRGNFPDRFSGHQFPNYSSELNVNALLLGDSALYLCASKSKRGTGISDYGYTFGSGTRLTVV.

This chain uses TRBV18 with TRBJ2-1, with TRBD2 matching 15 bases. The V gene's germline CDR1 is KGHSH and CDR2 LQKENI. Unmatched junction bases numbered 2, after V lost 3 bases and J lost 8 bases. CDR3 length: 15 residues. CDR3: CASSPGLAGGDEQFF. The CDR3 DNA reads TGTGCCAGCTCACCGGGACTAGCGGGGGGCGATGAGCAGTTCTTC.